Each of the 17 T cell receptor beta chains below was sequenced from the same sample in a study of T cells in Graves' hyperthyroidism and ophthalmopathy. Amplified TCR beta CDR3 regions came from RNA transcripts. First-round RT-PCR with HTBI primers amplified the TCR CDR3 region. Each CDR3 protein is one row after TCRdb ran MiXCR on the multiplex PCR reads. Of approximately 330,000 distinct CDR3 sequences listed, 15% to 20% are singletons. The specimen was blood. The receptors come from a woman in her 50s with Graves' hyperthyroidism.

The chain has TRBV20-1 and TRBJ1-5; possible D gene TRBD1, 5 bases. Germline CDR1 and CDR2: DFQATT and SNEGSKA (reference sequence). The CDR3 has 12 residues. Trimming stripped 4 bases from V and 6 bases from J, with 10 bases between. DNA for the CDR3: TGCAGTGCTATGAAGGGGAGTCAGCCCCAGCATTTT. It specifies CSAMKGSQPQHF.

The chain has TRBV28 and TRBJ1-1; D unclear. The germline V gene encodes CDR1 MDHEN and CDR2 SYDVKM. The CDR3 consists of 15 residues. Trimming removed 7 bases from V and 4 bases from J, with 19 bases in between. In DNA, the CDR3 is TGTGCCAGCAATGGGCATGGGGTTACGGGCACTGAAGCTTTCTTT. Translating it yields CASNGHGVTGTEAFF.

This clonotype has at least ten counts. The chain uses TRBV6-5 and TRBJ1-2, with 10 bases lining up with TRBD1. Germline CDR1 reads MNHEY; CDR2 reads SVGAGI. The length of the CDR3 is 14 residues. J gave up 6 bases and V 0 bases, and 1 base lay outside the gene matches. The CDR3 bases are TGTGCCAGCAGTTACTCGGACAGGGGGAATGGCTACACCTTC. Its protein is CASSYSDRGNGYTF.

This rearrangement joins TRBV6-1 to TRBJ1-5; no definite D call. The CDR3 is made up of 14 amino acids. The germline CDR1 and CDR2 sequences are MNHNS and SASEGT. Trimming removed 2 bases from V and 4 bases from J, with 9 bases in between. Here the CDR3 DNA reads TGTGCCAGCAGTGAATTCAGAGTGAATCAGCCCCAGCATTTT. This codes for CASSEFRVNQPQHF.

In this sample, this clonotype turned up a few times. The chain couples TRBV20-1 to TRBJ2-2, with a weak D call TRBD2 (6 bases). CDR3 length: 15 residues. V shed 2 bases and J shed 4 bases, with 14 bases lying between them. The germline V gene has CDR1 DFQATT and CDR2 SNEGSKA (reference sequence). The chain's CDR3 is CSARFPGEPTGELFF. As DNA, the CDR3 is TGCAGTGCTAGATTTCCGGGGGAGCCCACCGGGGAGCTGTTTTTT.

This clonotype was observed a few times. The V gene is TRBV10-3, the J gene TRBJ1-2; weak D call: TRBD1 (5 bases). This CDR3 contains 13 residues. Trimming stripped 11 bases from V and 2 bases from J, with 15 bases between. CDR1 and CDR2 from the germline V gene are ENHRY and SYGVKD. The CDR3 loop is CASSDSRNYGYTF. CDR3 nucleotides: TGTGCCTCCAGTGACAGTCGAAACTATGGCTACACCTTC.

This clonotype was recorded many times. This rearrangement joins TRBV5-1 to TRBJ2-5; TRBD2 matches 7 bases. The germline gives CDR1 SGHRS, CDR2 YFSETQ. The CDR3 contains 13 residues. The V and J ends lost 7 bases and 1 base, in that order; junction bases with no gene match: 4. CDR3 sequence reads: CASGEGPQETQYF. The CDR3 region has the DNA TGCGCCAGCGGGGAGGGGCCCCAAGAGACCCAGTACTTC.

This clonotype has a count of ten or more. V and J are TRBV29-1 and TRBJ1-2, with D perhaps TRBD1 (5 bases). Looked up from germline, CDR1 is SQVTM and CDR2 is ANQGSEA. Trimming left V 6 bases short and J 7 bases short, with 18 bases between. The CDR3 loop spans 13 amino acids. Here the CDR3 reads CSVTEDGTGGYTF. For the CDR3, the DNA is TGCAGCGTGACAGAGGACGGGACGGGTGGCTACACCTTC.

At least ten counts were recorded for this clonotype. The gene calls are TRBV12-5 and TRBJ2-1, with 7 bases identical to TRBD1. This CDR3 has 14 residues. Germline assignment: CDR1 LGHNT and CDR2 FRNRAP. Unmatched junction bases numbered 1, after V lost 1 base and J lost 4 bases. CDR3 in amino acids: CASGLGQGYNEQFF. In DNA form, the CDR3 reads TGTGCTAGTGGTTTGGGACAGGGATACAATGAGCAGTTCTTC. The full variable domain, rest sourced from reference TRBV12-5 and TRBJ2-1, is DARVTQTPRHKVTEMGQEVTMRCQPILGHNTVFWYRQTMMQGLELLAYFRNRAPLDDSGMPKDRFSAEMPDATLATLKIQPSEPRDSAVYFCASGLGQGYNEQFFGPGTRLTVL.

The rearrangement joins TRBV4-1 to TRBJ1-1; D unclear. Between the trimmed V and J ends, which lost 1 base and 1 base, there was a span of 7 bases. CDR1 is MGHRA, CDR2 YSYEKL, per germline. The CDR3 has 14 residues. CDR3 nucleotide sequence: TGCGCCAGCAGCCAAGGTTTGGGGAACACTGAAGCTTTCTTT. Protein: CASSQGLGNTEAFF.

The gene calls are TRBV19 and TRBJ1-5, with a weak D call TRBD1 (5 bases). The CDR3 is 15 residues long. Germline CDR1 reads LNHDA; CDR2 reads SQIVND (reference sequence). V was shortened by 6 bases and J by 0 bases, with 12 bases between the two germline ends. CDR3 sequence: CASRIQGNSNQPQHF. CDR3 nucleotide sequence: TGTGCCAGTAGGATCCAGGGTAATAGCAATCAGCCCCAGCATTTT.

This clonotype was detected many times. This sequence joins TRBV7-2 and TRBJ2-1; TRBD1 is a possible D gene (6 bases). V lost 4 bases and J 7 bases, leaving 14 bases between the germline ends. Germline-derived CDR1 and CDR2 are SGHTA and FQGNSA. CDR3 length: 14 amino acids. DNA for the CDR3: TGTGCCAGCAGCTACATAGGGGGACCAAATGAGCAGTTCTTC. This gives the protein CASSYIGGPNEQFF.

This clonotype was counted ten times or more. CDR3 DNA: TGCAGTGCTAGGGGGGGGAGCTCCTACGAGCAGTACTTC. This sequence encodes CSARGGSSYEQYF. V usage is TRBV20-1 and J usage is TRBJ2-7, with 7 nucleotides matching TRBD2. Germline values: CDR1 DFQATT, CDR2 SNEGSKA (reference sequence). This CDR3 comprises 13 residues. The V and J ends lost 3 bases and 0 bases, in that order; junction bases with no gene match: 2.

The table lists this clonotype with many counts. V usage is TRBV18 and J usage is TRBJ1-2; 10 bases fit TRBD1. V lost 6 bases to trimming and J lost 1 base; unmatched junction nucleotides: 5. Germline V lookup: CDR1 KGHSH, CDR2 LQKENI. The CDR3 extends over 15 amino acids. CDR3 residues: CASSPGQGDNYGYTF. The CDR3 DNA reads TGTGCCAGCTCTCCCGGACAGGGGGATAACTATGGCTACACCTTC.

Note on this clonotype: Being one base from a much bigger clone, this may be a read error. The genes are TRBV29-1 and TRBJ1-1, with 10 bases that match TRBD1. With V trimmed by 6 bases and J by 7 bases, 8 bases remained unmatched. Germline CDR1 SQVTM, CDR2 ANQGSEA. This CDR3 comprises 13 residues. For the CDR3, the DNA is TGCAGCGTCCAAGGACAGGGGGGACATGAAGCTTTCTTT. This sequence encodes CSVQGQGGHEAFF.

This clonotype appeared many times. The V call is TRBV18, the J call TRBJ2-3; D may match TRBD1 or TRBD2 (5 bases each). V was cut by 3 bases and J by 9 bases, with 16 bases left in between. This CDR3 is 14 amino acids long. Per the germline V gene, CDR1 is KGHSH and CDR2 is LQKENI. The CDR3 region has the DNA TGTGCCAGCTCACCCGGGACCGAGCTCGGAACGCAGTATTTT. Its protein is CASSPGTELGTQYF.

V gene TRBV28 combines with J gene TRBJ2-1, with D tentatively TRBD2 (5 bases). This CDR3 spans 12 amino acids. Germline assignment: CDR1 MDHEN and CDR2 SYDVKM. V was cut by 6 bases and J by 6 bases, with 9 bases left in between. This chain's CDR3 is CASRASLNEQFF. The CDR3 DNA reads TGTGCCAGCAGAGCTAGCCTCAATGAGCAGTTCTTC. Looking up the rest from reference TRBV28 and TRBJ2-1 gives the full variable domain: DVKVTQSSRYLVKRTGEKVFLECVQDMDHENMFWYRQDPGLGLRLIYFSYDVKMKEKGDIPEGYSVSREKKERFSLILESASTNQTSMYLCASRASLNEQFFGPGTRLTVL.